The 15 T cell receptor beta chains given below trace back to one sample, sequenced in a study of cytomegalovirus exposure and HLA in healthy donors. The study ran its PCR with 60 Vbeta and 13 Jbeta primers. Assay: immunoSEQ multiplex PCR; the TCRdb copy retains only in-frame clones and omits some. The listing records 75,000 to 95,000 clones. The sequencing sample was made of PBMCs. These receptors were obtained from a woman aged 55-69 years in good health and CMV-seronegative.

The chain recombines TRBV7-9 with TRBJ2-5; TRBD2 matches 11 bases. The CDR3 totals 15 residues. The V segment lost 3 bases and the J segment 4 bases; nucleotides outside the gene matches: 4. From germline, CDR1 is SEHNR and CDR2 FQNEAQ (reference sequence). The CDR3 DNA follows: TGTGCCAGCAGCTTGACTAGCGGGAATCTAGAGACCCAGTACTTC. It is translated as CASSLTSGNLETQYF.

V and J are TRBV28 and TRBJ2-7, with 10 bases fitting TRBD1. Germline loops: CDR1 MDHEN, CDR2 SYDVKM. V gave up 5 bases and J gave up 4 bases; unmatched junction bases: 2. The CDR3 extends over 13 amino acids. The CDR3 loop is CASSLGQGYEQYF. The CDR3 DNA reads as TGTGCCAGCAGTCTGGGACAGGGGTACGAGCAGTACTTC.

The chain has TRBV27 and TRBJ2-1; 9 nucleotides align to TRBD2. This CDR3 contains 13 residues. CDR1 and CDR2 from the germline V gene are MNHEY and SMNVEV (reference sequence). V shed 9 bases and J 9 bases; nucleotides not matched to a gene: 9. The CDR3 DNA is TGTGCCAGTAGGGGGATAGCGGGAGTTGAGCAGTTCTTC. Encoded protein: CASRGIAGVEQFF.

This chain uses TRBV5-3 with TRBJ1-4, with 8 bases that match TRBD1. TRBV5-3 is classed as an ORF, of uncertain function. The CDR3 loop spans 18 amino acids. The junction had 11 bases not matched to a gene; V was cut back by 3 bases and J by 1 base. CDR3 sequence: CARSSAKQGALTNEKLFF. The CDR3 region has the DNA TGTGCCAGAAGCTCCGCCAAGCAGGGGGCCCTAACTAATGAAAAACTGTTTTTT.

Concerning this clone itself: Other nucleotide sequences in the sample specify the same CDR3. The chain uses TRBV29-1 and TRBJ2-7; D is perhaps TRBD2 (6 bases). The CDR3 runs 12 residues. Trimming cost V 1 base and J 6 bases, with 10 bases left between them. Germline V gene data show CDR1 as SQVTM and CDR2 as ANQGSEA. The CDR3 loop reads CSVEGPGVEQYF. In DNA form, the CDR3 reads TGCAGCGTTGAAGGTCCGGGAGTCGAGCAGTACTTC.

For the CDR3, the DNA is TGTGCCAGCAGCTTAGCTAGCGCGAGCTACGAGCAGTACTTC. The encoded protein is CASSLASASYEQYF. The gene calls are TRBV7-6 and TRBJ2-7; tentative D call: TRBD2 (5 bases). Trimming left V 0 bases short and J 3 bases short, with 9 bases between. Germline V lookup: CDR1 SGHVS, CDR2 FNYEAQ. This CDR3 is 14 amino acids long.

The chain joins TRBV6-1 to TRBJ1-1; perhaps TRBD1 as D (5 bases). The length of the CDR3 is 14 residues. Germline lookup yields CDR1 MNHNS and CDR2 SASEGT. The V end lost 6 bases, the J end lost 0 bases, and 11 bases lay between the germline ends. CDR3 bases: TGTGCCAGCAGACTCGGGGGAGTGAACACTGAAGCTTTCTTT. Translation: CASRLGGVNTEAFF.

This chain uses TRBV2 with TRBJ2-6; possibly TRBD2 for D (5 bases). Trimming cost V 4 bases and J 0 bases, with 7 bases left between them. In germline, CDR1 is SNHLY, CDR2 FYNNEI. The CDR3 is made up of 15 amino acids. The DNA for the CDR3 is TGTGCCAGCAGTGCGGGGAGCTCTGGGGCCAACGTCCTGACTTTC. Translating it yields CASSAGSSGANVLTF.

V is TRBV7-2 and J is TRBJ2-1; TRBD2 aligns across 10 bases. The CDR3 spans 14 residues. V trimming: 6 bases; J trimming: 11 bases; junction bases outside the gene matches: 10. Germline CDR1 reads SGHTA; CDR2 reads FQGNSA. CDR3 region: CASSLPLLAGKQFF. The CDR3, as DNA: TGTGCCAGCAGTCTCCCCCTACTAGCGGGGAAGCAGTTCTTC.

This sequence joins TRBV7-2 and TRBJ1-1; no definite D call. CDR3 length: 13 amino acids. The V and J ends lost 3 bases and 1 base respectively, with 6 bases between them. CDR1 SGHTA and CDR2 FQGNSA come from the germline V gene. The CDR3 region has the DNA TGTGCCAGCAGCTTTCGGGGGAACACTGAAGCTTTCTTT. Its translation: CASSFRGNTEAFF.

V is TRBV7-6 and J is TRBJ1-5; D perhaps matches TRBD1 (6 bases). The germline gives CDR1 SGHVS, CDR2 FNYEAQ. The CDR3 has 15 residues. Trimming left V 3 bases short and J 7 bases short, with 16 bases between. The CDR3 loop is CASSFGGAGIQPQHF. DNA of the CDR3: TGTGCCAGCAGCTTTGGGGGGGCGGGGATCCAGCCCCAGCATTTT.

The V call is TRBV6-5, the J call TRBJ2-7; 8 bases align to TRBD1. The germline V gene has CDR1 MNHEY and CDR2 SVGAGI. This CDR3 region has 13 residues. V shed 0 bases, J shed 5 bases, and the junction held 0 bases outside the gene matches. CDR3 loop: CASSYSRGHEQYF. Written as DNA, the CDR3 is TGTGCCAGCAGTTACTCCAGGGGGCACGAGCAGTACTTC.

The rearrangement joins TRBV9 to TRBJ1-3, with D hard to call. CDR3 length equals 14 residues. Germline lookup yields CDR1 SGDLS and CDR2 YYNGEE. V lost 3 bases and J 2 bases, leaving 9 bases between the germline ends. CDR3 in amino acids: CASSAYSTGNTIYF. The CDR3 DNA follows: TGTGCCAGCAGCGCGTACAGTACTGGAAACACCATATATTTT.

CDR3 residues: CSAARAQGPYEQYF. In DNA, the CDR3 is TGCAGCGCTGCTCGGGCACAGGGTCCCTACGAGCAGTACTTC. The chain joins TRBV29-1 to TRBJ2-7, with a tentative D call TRBD1 (6 bases). Germline V lookup: CDR1 SQVTM, CDR2 ANQGSEA. The CDR3 runs 14 residues. V was trimmed by 7 bases and J by 2 bases, leaving 18 bases between them.

V is TRBV28 and J is TRBJ1-1, with a possible D match to TRBD1 (6 bases). This CDR3 spans 15 amino acids. V was shortened by 2 bases and J by 3 bases, with 13 bases between the two germline ends. Germline V CDR1 and CDR2: MDHEN, SYDVKM. CDR3 amino acids: CASSLAGELDTEAFF. CDR3 coding DNA: TGTGCCAGCAGTTTAGCAGGGGAATTGGACACTGAAGCTTTCTTT.